A single sample is the source of the 13 T cell receptor beta chains below, sequenced in a study of T cells in Graves' hyperthyroidism and ophthalmopathy. Amplification yielded TCR beta CDR3 regions, with RNA transcripts as the source. First-round RT-PCR targeting the TCR CDR3 was performed with the HTBI primer set. TCRdb analysed the multiplex PCR reads with MiXCR anew, one entry per CDR3 protein. The table includes 550,000 to 700,000 distinct CDR3 sequences, roughly 14% detected once. The specimen sequenced was blood. Receptors were obtained from a woman between 35 and 50 years old with Graves' ophthalmopathy.

This clonotype showed up many times. V usage is TRBV28 and J usage is TRBJ1-5, with 12 positions matching TRBD1. There are 15 residues in the CDR3. Germline CDR1 MDHEN, CDR2 SYDVKM. Germline trimming cut 6 bases from V and 6 bases from J; bases unmatched to any gene: 6. The chain's CDR3 is CASSRGQGAIQPQHF. The CDR3 region has the DNA TGTGCCAGCAGCCGGGGACAGGGGGCCATTCAGCCCCAGCATTTT.

This clonotype was seen at least ten times. This chain connects TRBV6-1 to TRBJ2-7, with TRBD1 matching over 8 bases. CDR1 and CDR2 from the germline V gene are MNHNS and SASEGT. This CDR3 is built from 15 residues. V dropped 1 base and J dropped 2; count of bases not matched to a gene: 4. CDR3 in amino acids: CASSEGTGLTYEQYF. In DNA form, the CDR3 reads TGTGCCAGCAGTGAAGGGACAGGGTTGACCTACGAGCAGTACTTC.

This clonotype showed up many times. This chain links TRBV15 with TRBJ1-2; D gene ambiguous. Deletions cut 0 bases from V and 4 bases from J, with 9 bases between. The CDR3 is 14 amino acids. Germline V gene lookup returns CDR1 LNHNV and CDR2 YYDKDF (reference sequence). The CDR3 is CATSRDKSFYGYTF. The CDR3 nucleotides are TGTGCCACCAGCAGAGACAAGTCCTTCTATGGCTACACCTTC.

This clonotype was recorded many times. The chain couples TRBV24-1 to TRBJ2-6; 7 nucleotides match TRBD1. The CDR3 has 20 amino acids. With V trimmed by 2 bases and J by 1 base, 13 bases remained unmatched. CDR1 and CDR2 (germline): KGHDR, SFDVKD. The CDR3 region is CATSDSPRRGRRSGANVLTF. DNA of the CDR3: TGTGCCACCAGTGATTCCCCACGAAGGGGGCGAAGGTCTGGGGCCAACGTCCTGACTTTC.

The table lists this clonotype with a few counts. A read error may be the cause here, since a much bigger clone is one base away. V usage is TRBV6-2 or TRBV6-3 and J usage is TRBJ1-2; D remains ambiguous. The CDR3 is 14 residues long. Germline V gene lookup returns CDR1 MNHEY and CDR2 SVGEGT. Here the CDR3 DNA reads TGTGCCAGCAGTTATCGGGAAGCTAACTATGGCCACACCTTC. Amino acid sequence: CASSYREANYGHTF.

Many counts were recorded for this clonotype. This chain links TRBV27 with TRBJ2-2; D is unclear. Per the germline V gene, CDR1 is MNHEY and CDR2 is SMNVEV (reference sequence). The CDR3 loop spans 13 amino acids. Trimming pared 5 bases from V and 8 bases from J, leaving 12 bases between. The CDR3: CASSPRQAGELFF. CDR3 in DNA: TGTGCCAGCAGTCCTAGACAAGCTGGGGAGCTGTTTTTT.

The rearrangement joins TRBV27 to TRBJ1-5; D call uncertain. Trimming took 6 bases from V and 8 from J, leaving 20 bases between them. In germline, CDR1 is MNHEY, CDR2 SMNVEV (reference sequence). CDR3 length equals 15 residues. The CDR3 region is CASSDRIAGGKPQHF. The CDR3 DNA follows: TGTGCCAGCAGCGATAGGATCGCCGGAGGAAAGCCCCAGCATTTT.

This clonotype was counted a few times. The rearrangement joins TRBV7-2 to TRBJ2-7, with unresolved D. V was shortened by 2 bases and J by 0 bases, with 11 bases between the two germline ends. The germline V gene encodes CDR1 SGHTA and CDR2 FQGNSA. The CDR3 runs to 15 residues. CDR3: CASSLNQASSYEQYF. The CDR3 bases are TGTGCCAGCAGCTTAAACCAGGCCAGCTCCTACGAGCAGTACTTC.

This clonotype was found many times. V gene TRBV29-1 combines with J gene TRBJ1-2; D is perhaps TRBD1 (5 bases). CDR1 and CDR2 (germline): SQVTM, ANQGSEA. The CDR3 is made up of 15 amino acids. V lost 4 bases and J lost 0, with 15 bases in between. In DNA form, the CDR3 reads TGCAGCGTTGGGAGGACACCTGCTTCTAACTATGGCTACACCTTC. Protein: CSVGRTPASNYGYTF.

V and J are TRBV11-2 and TRBJ2-7; 13 bases match TRBD2. CDR1 is SGHAT and CDR2 is FQNNGV in the germline V gene. The CDR3 runs 15 residues. The junction had 2 bases not matched to a gene; V was cut back by 0 bases and J by 6 bases. CDR3 sequence: CASSLEGLAGVEQYF. As DNA, the CDR3 is TGTGCCAGCAGCTTAGAAGGACTAGCGGGGGTCGAGCAGTACTTC. Complete variable domain (other parts from reference TRBV11-2 and TRBJ2-7): EAGVAQSPRYKIIEKRQSVAFWCNPISGHATLYWYQQILGQGPKLLIQFQNNGVVDDSQLPKDRFSAERLKGVDSTLKIQPAKLEDSAVYLCASSLEGLAGVEQYFGPGTRLTVT.

This clonotype has a count of ten or more. The chain is built from TRBV7-2 and TRBJ2-5, with TRBD1 matching 8 bases. From germline, CDR1 is SGHTA and CDR2 FQGNSA. CDR3 length equals 13 residues. V lost 8 bases, J lost 4 bases, and 6 bases stayed unmatched. The DNA of the CDR3 is TGTGCCAGCGGCGCGGACAGGGTAGAGACCCAGTACTTC. Its protein is CASGADRVETQYF.

The gene calls are TRBV11-2 and TRBJ2-3; 13 positions agree with TRBD2. Trimming cost V 3 bases and J 1 base; bases outside gene matches: 1. The length of the CDR3 is 16 residues. The V gene's germline CDR1 is SGHAT and CDR2 FQNNGV. CDR3 loop: CASSFGLAGGTDTQYF. The DNA for the CDR3 is TGTGCCAGCAGCTTTGGACTAGCGGGAGGCACAGATACGCAGTATTTT.

The table lists this clonotype with many counts. The chain carries TRBV6-2 or TRBV6-3 and TRBJ2-7; TRBD1 might be the D (5 bases). The CDR3 is 14 residues long. Germline lookup yields CDR1 MNHEY and CDR2 SVGEGT. The V gene lost 6 bases and the J gene lost 0 bases, with 12 bases spanning the gap. The CDR3 region is CASRPTAYSYEQYF. The CDR3 DNA sequence: TGTGCCAGCAGGCCGACAGCCTACTCCTACGAGCAGTACTTC.